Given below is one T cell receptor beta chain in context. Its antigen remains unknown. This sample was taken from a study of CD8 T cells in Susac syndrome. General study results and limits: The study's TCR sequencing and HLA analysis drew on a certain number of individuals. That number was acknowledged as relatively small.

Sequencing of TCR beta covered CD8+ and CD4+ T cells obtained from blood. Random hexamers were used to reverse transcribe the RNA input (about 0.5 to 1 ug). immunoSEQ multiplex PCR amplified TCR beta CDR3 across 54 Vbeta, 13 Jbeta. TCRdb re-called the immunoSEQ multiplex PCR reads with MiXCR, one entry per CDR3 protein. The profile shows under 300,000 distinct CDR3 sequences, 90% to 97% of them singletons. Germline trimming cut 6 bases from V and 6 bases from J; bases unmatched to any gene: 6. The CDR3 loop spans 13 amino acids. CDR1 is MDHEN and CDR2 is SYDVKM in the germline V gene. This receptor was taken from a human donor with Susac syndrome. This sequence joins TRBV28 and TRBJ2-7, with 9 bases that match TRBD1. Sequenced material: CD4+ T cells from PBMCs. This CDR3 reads CASRGQGRGEQYF. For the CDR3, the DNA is TGTGCCAGCAGGGGACAGGGAAGGGGCGAGCAGTACTTC.